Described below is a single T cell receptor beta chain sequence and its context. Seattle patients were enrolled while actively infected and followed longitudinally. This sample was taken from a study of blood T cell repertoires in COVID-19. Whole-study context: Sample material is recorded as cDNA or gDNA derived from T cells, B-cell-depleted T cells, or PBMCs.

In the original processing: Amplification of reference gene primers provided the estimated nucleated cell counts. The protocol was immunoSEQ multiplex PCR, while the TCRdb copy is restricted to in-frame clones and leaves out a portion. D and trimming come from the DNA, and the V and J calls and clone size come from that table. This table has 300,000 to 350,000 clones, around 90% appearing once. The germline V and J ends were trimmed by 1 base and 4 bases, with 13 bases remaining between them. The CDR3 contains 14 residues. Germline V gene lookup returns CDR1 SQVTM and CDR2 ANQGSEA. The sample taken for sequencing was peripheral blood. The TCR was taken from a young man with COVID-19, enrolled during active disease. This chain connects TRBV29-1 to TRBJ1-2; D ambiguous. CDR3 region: CSVEVSGGIYGYTF. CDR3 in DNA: TGCAGCGTTGAAGTCTCGGGAGGTATCTATGGCTACACCTTC.